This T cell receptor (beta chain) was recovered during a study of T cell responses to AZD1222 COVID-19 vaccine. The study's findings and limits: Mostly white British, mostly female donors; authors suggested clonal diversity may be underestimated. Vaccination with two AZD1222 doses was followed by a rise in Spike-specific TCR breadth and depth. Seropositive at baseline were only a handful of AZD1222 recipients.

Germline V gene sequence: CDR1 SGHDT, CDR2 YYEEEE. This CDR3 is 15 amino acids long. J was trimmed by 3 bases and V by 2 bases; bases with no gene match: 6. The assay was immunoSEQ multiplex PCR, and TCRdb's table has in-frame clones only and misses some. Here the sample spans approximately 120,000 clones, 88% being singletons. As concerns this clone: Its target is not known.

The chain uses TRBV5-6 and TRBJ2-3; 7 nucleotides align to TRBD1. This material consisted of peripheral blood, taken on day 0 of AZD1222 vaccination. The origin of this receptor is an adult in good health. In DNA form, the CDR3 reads TGTGCCAGCAGCTTCAGGGACAGAGCAACAGATACGCAGTATTTT. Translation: CASSFRDRATDTQYF.